The 32 T cell receptor beta chains given below trace back to one sample, sequenced in a study of beta chain features in type 1 diabetes. Broader study findings: Moderately but significantly shorter TCRB CDR3s were found in Type 1 diabetes patients in all four CD4+ subsets.

No antigen has been identified for these receptors. Since all of the isolated RNA was reverse transcribed, expressed TCRB transcripts were what got sequenced. Using immunoSEQ multiplex PCR, the repertoire was profiled, and TCRdb retains in-frame clones only, with some absent. Found here are under 400,000 clones, roughly 12% of them singletons; the top ten hold about 0.01%. The sample was naive CD4+ T cells from blood. These receptors all come from a woman between 18 and 29 years old with type 1 diabetes.

This clone was seen only a few times. The gene calls are TRBV18 and TRBJ2-3, with D perhaps TRBD1 (5 bases). V lost 3 bases and J 3 bases, leaving 16 bases between the germline ends. The germline V gene has CDR1 KGHSH and CDR2 LQKENI. The CDR3 is 16 amino acids. The CDR3 DNA follows: TGTGCCAGCTCACCCTCATGGGGCGCCGGGACAGATACGCAGTATTTT. It specifies CASSPSWGAGTDTQYF. Combining the CDR3 with reference TRBV18 and TRBJ2-3 gives the whole variable domain NAGVMQNPRHLVRRRGQEARLRCSPMKGHSHVYWYRQLPEEGLKFMVYLQKENIIDESGMPKERFSAEFPKEGPSILRIQQVVRGDSAAYFCASSPSWGAGTDTQYFGPGTRLTVL.

In this sample, this clone turned up a few times. J is TRBJ2-7 and V is TRBV7-7, with TRBD2 as a possible D gene (5 bases). CDR1 SSHAT and CDR2 FNYEAQ come from the germline V gene (reference sequence). V lost 1 base and J lost 1, with 11 bases in between. This CDR3 has 15 amino acids. The CDR3 nucleotides read TGTGCCAGCAGCTTAGGCCACGGCGGGTCCTACGAGCAGTACTTC. Translated, it gives CASSLGHGGSYEQYF.

The rearrangement links TRBV9 to TRBJ1-5; D possibly corresponds to TRBD1 (5 bases). Trimming stripped 0 bases from V and 7 bases from J, with 11 bases between. The CDR3 covers 14 residues. Germline V gene sequence: CDR1 SGDLS, CDR2 YYNGEE. The chain's CDR3 is CASSVASWGQPQHF. DNA for the CDR3: TGTGCCAGCAGCGTAGCTTCCTGGGGCCAGCCCCAGCATTTT.

This rearrangement joins TRBV7-2 to TRBJ2-7; 8 nucleotides line up with TRBD2. This CDR3 comprises 14 residues. The junction had 6 bases not matched to a gene; V was cut back by 3 bases and J by 5 bases. Germline-derived CDR1 and CDR2 are SGHTA and FQGNSA. The CDR3 reads CASSFGGGFDEQYF. CDR3 nucleotide sequence: TGTGCCAGCAGCTTCGGGGGGGGATTCGACGAGCAGTACTTC.

The chain links TRBV25-1 to TRBJ2-7; 7 nucleotides match TRBD2. The CDR3 has 16 amino acids. Germline CDR1 reads MGHDK; CDR2 reads SYGVNS. Trimming took 2 bases from V and 0 from J; bases not matched to a gene: 7. CDR3 in DNA: TGTGCCAGCAGTGAACTAGCGGCCCACAACTCCTACGAGCAGTACTTC. Translated: CASSELAAHNSYEQYF.

The V and J genes are TRBV7-2 and TRBJ1-2, with 8 bases fitting TRBD1. The germline gives CDR1 SGHTA, CDR2 FQGNSA. CDR3 length: 15 amino acids. The junction had 12 bases not matched to a gene; V was cut back by 4 bases and J by 8 bases. The CDR3 region has the DNA TGTGCCAGCAGCTCGTGGACAGGGCGGACGGGCGGCTACACCTTC. Translating it yields CASSSWTGRTGGYTF.

There are a few counts of this clone. J is TRBJ2-1 and V is TRBV30; 9 bases are shared with TRBD2. The trim removed 6 bases at V and 0 bases at J, leaving 6 bases unmatched. The CDR3 has 15 amino acids. CDR1 GTSNPN and CDR2 SVGIG come from the germline V gene (reference sequence). This CDR3 is CACALAGTSYNEQFF. As DNA, the CDR3 is TGTGCCTGCGCACTAGCGGGTACCTCCTACAATGAGCAGTTCTTC.

The chain is built from TRBV7-2 and TRBJ2-7; TRBD2 matches 7 bases. J was trimmed by 5 bases and V by 5 bases; bases with no gene match: 6. This CDR3 contains 13 residues. The germline CDR1 and CDR2 sequences are SGHTA and FQGNSA. The CDR3 is CASSTRTSHEQYF. The CDR3 DNA sequence: TGTGCCAGCAGCACACGGACTAGTCACGAGCAGTACTTC.

This sequence joins TRBV14 and TRBJ2-7; D ambiguous. Trimming left V 0 bases short and J 4 bases short, with 4 bases between. The CDR3 is 12 residues long. Germline values: CDR1 SGHDN, CDR2 FVKESK. The CDR3 here is CASSQDSYEQYF. DNA for the CDR3: TGTGCCAGCAGCCAAGATTCATACGAGCAGTACTTC.

The genes are TRBV14 and TRBJ2-2, with no clear D. V was shortened by 4 bases and J by 7 bases, with 10 bases between the two germline ends. Germline V lookup: CDR1 SGHDN, CDR2 FVKESK. The CDR3 runs to 13 residues. The CDR3 DNA follows: TGTGCCAGCAGCCGGGCCCTTGGCGGGGAGCTGTTTTTT. This encodes CASSRALGGELFF.

The chain links TRBV9 to TRBJ2-2, with D hard to call. This CDR3 is built from 13 residues. Deletions cut 3 bases from V and 0 bases from J, with 3 bases between. Looked up from germline, CDR1 is SGDLS and CDR2 is YYNGEE. CDR3: CASSAANTGELFF. In DNA, the CDR3 is TGTGCCAGCAGCGCTGCGAACACCGGGGAGCTGTTTTTT. Variable domain in full (rest from reference TRBV9 and TRBJ2-2): DSGVTQTPKHLITATGQRVTLRCSPRSGDLSVYWYQQSLDQGLQFLIQYYNGEERAKGNILERFSAQQFPDLHSELNLSSLELGDSALYFCASSAANTGELFFGEGSRLTVL.

This chain joins TRBV5-4 and TRBJ1-1; maybe TRBD1 (6 bases). This CDR3 region has 15 residues. Germline CDR1 is SGHNT and CDR2 is YYREEE (reference sequence). V was shortened by 2 bases and J by 5 bases, with 16 bases between the two germline ends. The DNA for the CDR3 is TGTGCCAGCAGCTTAGTCAGAGGGAGGGGGACTGAAGCTTTCTTT. As protein: CASSLVRGRGTEAFF.

CDR3 protein: CASSEDRVSNQPQHF. DNA of the CDR3: TGTGCCAGCAGCGAAGACAGGGTGAGCAATCAGCCCCAGCATTTT. The chain uses TRBV7-2 and TRBJ1-5; 7 nucleotides align to TRBD1. This CDR3 has 15 residues. V was clipped by 5 bases and J by 1 base; unmatched bases: 5. The germline V gene has CDR1 SGHTA and CDR2 FQGNSA.

The chain couples TRBV4-3 to TRBJ2-3; a possible D gene is TRBD2 (5 bases). V lost 3 bases and J 4 bases, leaving 14 bases between the germline ends. In germline, CDR1 is LGHNA, CDR2 YSLEER. The CDR3 runs to 15 residues. The CDR3, as DNA: TGCGCCAGCAGCCAGACTTCTCCCGGGGCAGATACGCAGTATTTT. It encodes CASSQTSPGADTQYF.

This clone was counted a few times. This sequence joins TRBV25-1 and TRBJ1-5; possible D gene TRBD1, 6 bases. V was trimmed by 8 bases and J by 7 bases, leaving 12 bases between them. Germline CDR1 and CDR2: MGHDK and SYGVNS. This CDR3 spans 12 amino acids. The CDR3 nucleotides read TGTGCCAGCGCACAGGGAAACCAGCCCCAGCATTTT. It specifies CASAQGNQPQHF.

This clone was seen a few times. The chain joins TRBV30 to TRBJ1-1; a weak D match, TRBD1 (6 bases). Germline lookup yields CDR1 GTSNPN and CDR2 SVGIG (reference sequence). The CDR3 covers 13 residues. V lost 2 bases and J 12 bases, leaving 19 bases between the germline ends. CDR3 nucleotides: TGTGCCTGGAGTAGAGACAGGTATTCTACATCTTTCTTT. It encodes CAWSRDRYSTSFF.

This chain connects TRBV4-3 to TRBJ2-3, with D possibly being TRBD2 (7 bases). The V gene's germline CDR1 is LGHNA and CDR2 YSLEER. V gave up 4 bases and J gave up 1 base, with 15 bases separating them. The CDR3 is 16 amino acids. The CDR3, as DNA: TGCGCCAGCAGCCCGAGGGGGGGACTCGGCACAGATACGCAGTATTTT. Residues: CASSPRGGLGTDTQYF.

This chain connects TRBV11-2 to TRBJ2-5; D may be TRBD2 (6 bases). Germline CDR1 is SGHAT and CDR2 is FQNNGV. The CDR3 contains 16 residues. Trimming removed 0 bases from V and 4 bases from J, with 15 bases in between. CDR3 residues: CASSLDGGRGRETQYF. CDR3 in DNA: TGTGCCAGCAGCTTAGATGGGGGACGGGGGAGAGAGACCCAGTACTTC.

This clone was detected only a few times. This rearrangement joins TRBV15 to TRBJ2-5; 13 nucleotides align to TRBD2. There are 16 residues in the CDR3. Germline trimming cut 1 base from V and 7 bases from J; bases unmatched to any gene: 6. The germline V gene encodes CDR1 LNHNV and CDR2 YYDKDF (reference sequence). CDR3: CATSRGLAGGRGTQYF. The CDR3 DNA sequence: TGTGCCACCAGCAGAGGACTAGCGGGAGGTCGCGGGACCCAGTACTTC. The whole variable domain, remainder taken from reference TRBV15 and TRBJ2-5, is DAMVIQNPRYQVTQFGKPVTLSCSQTLNHNVMYWYQQKSSQAPKLLFHYYDKDFNNEADTPDNFQSRRPNTSFCFLDIRSPGLGDTAMYLCATSRGLAGGRGTQYFGPGTRLLVL.

This clone was found a few times. The chain combines TRBV28 with TRBJ1-2; D gene unclear. Trimming pared 6 bases from V and 3 bases from J, leaving 8 bases between. Per germline, CDR1 MDHEN and CDR2 SYDVKM. CDR3 length: 12 residues. The CDR3, as DNA: TGTGCCAGCAGAACAGCCGACTATGGCTACACCTTC. Protein sequence: CASRTADYGYTF.

This clone was counted only a few times. The chain carries TRBV9 and TRBJ2-2, with a weak D call TRBD2 (5 bases). The CDR3 consists of 15 residues. Per germline, CDR1 SGDLS and CDR2 YYNGEE. V shed 0 bases and J shed 5 bases, with 11 bases lying between them. Written as DNA, the CDR3 is TGTGCCAGCAGCGTAGTTCCCACGGGAACCGGGGAGCTGTTTTTT. It is translated as CASSVVPTGTGELFF.

As for this clone: The sample contains more than one DNA sequence encoding this CDR3. This chain uses TRBV28 with TRBJ2-7; no clear D. The ends were cut back, 3 bases at V and 4 bases at J, with 7 bases in the middle. The CDR3 is made up of 12 amino acids. Germline assignment: CDR1 MDHEN and CDR2 SYDVKM. The CDR3 region is CASSFFPYEQYF. As DNA, the CDR3 is TGTGCCAGCAGTTTTTTCCCGTACGAGCAGTACTTC.

V gene TRBV10-3 combines with J gene TRBJ1-5; no reliable D call. V lost 0 bases and J lost 8, with 11 bases in between. Looked up from germline, CDR1 is ENHRY and CDR2 is SYGVKD. This CDR3 comprises 14 residues. The CDR3 DNA follows: TGTGCCATCAGTGAGTCTTTGTTCCGAGAGCCCCAGCATTTT. Translation gives CAISESLFREPQHF.

This CDR3 reads CASVKREGYTF. In DNA form, the CDR3 reads TGTGCCAGCGTCAAAAGGGAGGGCTACACCTTC. The chain has TRBV28 and TRBJ1-2; D is unclear. V lost 8 bases, J lost 8 bases, and 12 bases lay in between. Germline V lookup: CDR1 MDHEN, CDR2 SYDVKM. The CDR3 covers 11 residues.

The chain carries TRBV15 and TRBJ1-1; TRBD1 aligns across 9 bases. The CDR3 is 16 amino acids. CDR1 and CDR2 (germline): LNHNV, YYDKDF (reference sequence). Losses at the gene ends were 4 bases for V and 5 bases for J; bases not matched to a gene: 11. CDR3 sequence: CATSTYRGLRGTEAFF. CDR3 nucleotides: TGTGCCACCAGCACTTACAGGGGGCTACGGGGAACTGAAGCTTTCTTT.

CDR3 protein: CASSGGGTIYF. CDR3 nucleotide sequence: TGTGCCAGCAGTGGCGGGGGCACCATATATTTT. The genes are TRBV25-1 and TRBJ1-3, with a weak D call TRBD1 (5 bases). Germline V CDR1 and CDR2: MGHDK, SYGVNS. This CDR3 contains 11 residues. V lost 4 bases to trimming and J lost 9 bases, with 7 bases between them.

V usage is TRBV18 and J usage is TRBJ2-7; possible D gene TRBD2, 5 bases. Trimming removed 3 bases at V and 4 bases at J, with 13 bases between. The CDR3 runs 14 residues. Germline V lookup: CDR1 KGHSH, CDR2 LQKENI. The CDR3 DNA reads TGTGCCAGCTCACCGGGTCTAGCTCTGTACGAGCAGTACTTC. Translation gives CASSPGLALYEQYF. Using reference TRBV18 and TRBJ2-7 for the parts outside the CDR3, the full variable domain is NAGVMQNPRHLVRRRGQEARLRCSPMKGHSHVYWYRQLPEEGLKFMVYLQKENIIDESGMPKERFSAEFPKEGPSILRIQQVVRGDSAAYFCASSPGLALYEQYFGPGTRLTVT.

The chain recombines TRBV4-2 with TRBJ2-2, with D perhaps TRBD2 (6 bases). The CDR3 loop spans 15 amino acids. The germline V and J ends were trimmed by 1 base and 3 bases, with 9 bases remaining between them. Germline lookup yields CDR1 LGHNA and CDR2 YNFKEQ. Here the CDR3 reads CASSQAEGYTGELFF. DNA for the CDR3: TGTGCCAGCAGCCAAGCGGAGGGATACACCGGGGAGCTGTTTTTT.

The table lists this clone with a few counts. The chain links TRBV5-4 to TRBJ2-3; TRBD2 is a possible D gene (6 bases). The CDR3 runs 16 residues. The germline V gene encodes CDR1 SGHNT and CDR2 YYREEE (reference sequence). V lost 1 base and J lost 6, with 18 bases in between. DNA for the CDR3: TGTGCCAGCAGCTTGCCGAGGACGGGGGAGTTGGATACGCAGTATTTT. Translating it yields CASSLPRTGELDTQYF.

This clone was observed a handful of times. The chain is built from TRBV5-1 and TRBJ2-3, with D unclear. The germline gives CDR1 SGHRS, CDR2 YFSETQ. Between the trimmed V and J ends, which lost 4 bases and 6 bases, there was a span of 12 bases. This CDR3 contains 13 residues. The CDR3 DNA reads TGCGCCAGCAGCCCCTCCCTGAGGGATACGCAGTATTTT. It is translated as CASSPSLRDTQYF.

This clone was counted only a few times. The chain is built from TRBV19 and TRBJ2-7; 12 bases agree with TRBD2. The length of the CDR3 is 16 residues. J lost 3 bases, V lost 4 bases, and 7 bases had no gene match. CDR1 and CDR2 (germline): LNHDA, SQIVND (reference sequence). The chain's CDR3 is CASSSRLAGVHYEQYF. CDR3 DNA: TGTGCCAGTAGTAGCCGACTAGCGGGAGTACACTACGAGCAGTACTTC.

The rearrangement uses TRBV27 and TRBJ2-2, with D tentatively TRBD1 (6 bases). V gave up 5 bases and J gave up 5 bases, with 6 bases separating them. This CDR3 spans 12 amino acids. The germline V gene has CDR1 MNHEY and CDR2 SMNVEV (reference sequence). The CDR3 here is CASSTGTGELFF. As DNA, the CDR3 is TGTGCCAGCAGTACAGGGACCGGGGAGCTGTTTTTT.